The next 24 T cell receptor beta chains were all read from a single sample in a study of blood T cells in healthy people across ages. Primed by a sample-barcoded 5' primer and a J-beta primer mix, a second PCR proceeded for about 6 to 11 cycles. MiXCR was run by TCRdb on the 5' RACE reads, yielding one entry per CDR3 protein. The profile covers about 1.5 million distinct CDR3 sequences, with less than 45% appearing a single time and approximately 4% taken by the ten largest. Sequences were obtained from blood. Receptors were obtained from a woman under 30 in good health.

Comment on this clonotype: Relative to the germline gene, one junction end is altered; a read error may explain this. The chain joins TRBV27 to TRBJ1-5; D gene ambiguous. Germline loops: CDR1 MNHEY, CDR2 SMNVEV (reference sequence). CDR3 length: 12 residues. In nucleotides, the CDR3 is TGTGCCACCGGACGGTACAATCCGCCCCAGCATTTT. Its translation is CATGRYNPPQHF.

The chain has TRBV18 and TRBJ2-1; 9 bases are shared with TRBD2. Unmatched junction bases numbered 7, after V lost 2 bases and J lost 8 bases. In germline, CDR1 is KGHSH, CDR2 LQKENI. There are 15 residues in the CDR3. This CDR3 reads CASSPIAGASHEQFF. In nucleotides, the CDR3 is TGTGCCAGCTCACCAATAGCGGGAGCCTCCCATGAGCAGTTCTTC. The full variable domain, in which reference TRBV18 and TRBJ2-1 provide the parts outside the CDR3, is NAGVMQNPRHLVRRRGQEARLRCSPMKGHSHVYWYRQLPEEGLKFMVYLQKENIIDESGMPKERFSAEFPKEGPSILRIQQVVRGDSAAYFCASSPIAGASHEQFFGPGTRLTVL.

The chain uses TRBV9 and TRBJ1-1; TRBD1 might be the D (5 bases). The CDR3 length is 18 residues. In germline, CDR1 is SGDLS, CDR2 YYNGEE. Trimming stripped 4 bases from V and 0 bases from J, with 22 bases between. The CDR3 sequence is CASSPFGRDELMNTEAFF. The CDR3 DNA is TGTGCCAGCAGCCCATTCGGCAGGGACGAACTCATGAACACTGAAGCTTTCTTT.

This clonotype was recorded once. The rearrangement links TRBV6-2 or TRBV6-3 to TRBJ1-2; D not certain. The V gene's germline CDR1 is MNHEY and CDR2 SVGEGT. Trimming removed 5 bases from V and 2 bases from J, with 9 bases in between. The CDR3 extends over 13 amino acids. The CDR3 loop is CASSDVKNYGYTF. The CDR3 coding sequence is TGTGCCAGCAGTGACGTCAAAAACTATGGCTACACCTTC.

The CDR3 loop reads CSALGRDGYEQFF. CDR3 nucleotides: TGCAGTGCCCTGGGCAGGGACGGTTACGAGCAGTTCTTC. This sequence joins TRBV20-1 and TRBJ2-1, with D perhaps being TRBD1 or TRBD2 (5 bases each). Germline V CDR1 and CDR2: DFQATT, SNEGSKA (reference sequence). This CDR3 region has 13 residues. V dropped 6 bases and J dropped 10 bases, with 19 bases sitting between them.

J is TRBJ2-5 and V is TRBV20-1; TRBD2 matches at 9 bases. Germline V gene data show CDR1 as DFQATT and CDR2 as SNEGSKA (reference sequence). This CDR3 is 13 amino acids long. With V trimmed by 2 bases and J by 11 bases, 9 bases remained unmatched. DNA of the CDR3: TGCAGTGCTAGACTAGCGGGACCCAATGTTCAGTACTTC. Translated: CSARLAGPNVQYF.

The V call is TRBV5-1, the J call TRBJ2-2; TRBD1 is a possible D gene (7 bases). The CDR3 consists of 17 residues. Germline loops: CDR1 SGHRS, CDR2 YFSETQ. Trimming took 3 bases from V and 4 from J, leaving 19 bases between them. The CDR3 bases are TGCGCCAGCAGCTCGAAAACAGGGGCCGGGGGCACCGGGGAGCTGTTTTTT. This encodes CASSSKTGAGGTGELFF.

V gene TRBV11-2 combines with J gene TRBJ2-5, with a weak D call TRBD2 (5 bases). Looked up from germline, CDR1 is SGHAT and CDR2 is FQNNGV. This CDR3 contains 14 residues. Trimming removed 1 base at V and 5 bases at J, with 11 bases between. The CDR3 protein is CASSLVTGWETQYF. CDR3 coding DNA: TGTGCCAGCAGCTTAGTTACGGGGTGGGAGACCCAGTACTTC.

This clonotype was detected a few times. J is TRBJ2-1 and V is TRBV5-4; 10 nucleotides line up with TRBD2. Germline trimming cut 1 base from V and 5 bases from J; bases unmatched to any gene: 9. Germline lookup yields CDR1 SGHNT and CDR2 YYREEE (reference sequence). This CDR3 spans 17 amino acids. CDR3 region: CASSLIKLAGTHNEQFF. The CDR3 DNA reads as TGTGCCAGCAGCTTGATCAAACTAGCGGGGACCCACAATGAGCAGTTCTTC.

This clonotype appeared many times. The chain joins TRBV20-1 to TRBJ1-2; no reliable D call. The CDR3 has 12 residues. Trimming removed 3 bases at V and 7 bases at J, with 12 bases between. In germline, CDR1 is DFQATT, CDR2 SNEGSKA (reference sequence). The CDR3 sequence: CSARDGSGGYTF. As DNA, the CDR3 is TGCAGTGCTAGGGACGGATCTGGTGGCTACACCTTC.

This clonotype was observed a handful of times. The chain couples TRBV6-2 or TRBV6-3 to TRBJ2-1; 11 bases are a match to TRBD2. V shed 6 bases and J 3 bases; nucleotides not matched to a gene: 7. Germline loops: CDR1 MNHEY, CDR2 SVGEGT. The CDR3 length is 16 residues. As DNA, the CDR3 is TGTGCCAGCAGAAGACTAGCGGGAAAAGGCTACAATGAGCAGTTCTTC. Protein product: CASRRLAGKGYNEQFF.

This clonotype has just a few counts. An end of the junction differs from the germline gene, which may be a read error. The chain is built from TRBV6-2 or TRBV6-3 and TRBJ1-2; D is perhaps TRBD1 (6 bases). The CDR3 consists of 16 residues. Looked up from germline, CDR1 is MNHEY and CDR2 is SVGEGT. The CDR3, as DNA: TGTGCTAGCAGTTACCTTGGGGGCAGGGCCGGCTATGGCTACACCTTC. This translates into CASSYLGGRAGYGYTF.

This clonotype was picked up a small number of times. The V call is TRBV29-1, the J call TRBJ2-7, with D possibly being TRBD1 (6 bases). This CDR3 spans 13 amino acids. Between the trimmed V and J ends, which lost 5 bases and 3 bases, there was a span of 14 bases. From germline, CDR1 is SQVTM and CDR2 ANQGSEA. The CDR3 DNA reads as TGCAGCGTTCCCGACCTAGGGGGCTACGAGCAGTACTTC. This codes for CSVPDLGGYEQYF.

This clonotype was counted only a few times. The V gene is TRBV20-1, the J gene TRBJ2-3; D possibly matches TRBD1 or TRBD2 (5 bases each). From germline, CDR1 is DFQATT and CDR2 SNEGSKA (reference sequence). The germline V and J ends were trimmed by 3 bases and 1 base, with 20 bases remaining between them. CDR3 size: 17 residues. CDR3 nucleotide sequence: TGCAGTGCTAGTAGGGGATTGAGGGCACAGGGCACAGATACGCAGTATTTT. Amino acid sequence: CSASRGLRAQGTDTQYF.

This clonotype was observed a few times. The V gene is TRBV15, the J gene TRBJ2-3, with a possible D match to TRBD1 (5 bases). CDR1 is LNHNV, CDR2 YYDKDF, per germline (reference sequence). This CDR3 spans 15 amino acids. V was trimmed by 3 bases and J by 2 bases, leaving 12 bases between them. The CDR3 DNA follows: TGTGCCACCAGCAGGGACACCGGAATCACAGATACGCAGTATTTT. It yields the protein CATSRDTGITDTQYF.

This sequence joins TRBV28 and TRBJ2-7; weak D call: TRBD2 (5 bases). The J call may be wrong; the DNA end is better matched by TRBJ2-4. There are 14 residues in the CDR3. CDR1 is MDHEN and CDR2 is SYDVKM in the germline V gene. Written as DNA, the CDR3 is TGTGCCAGCAGTTTATCTCGGGGTTTAAACATTCAGTACTTC. Its translation is CASSLSRGLNIQYF.

This clonotype turned up a few times. The chain carries TRBV29-1 and TRBJ2-3; D is unclear. Per germline, CDR1 SQVTM and CDR2 ANQGSEA. CDR3 length: 15 amino acids. V was trimmed by 3 bases and J by 5 bases, leaving 18 bases between them. The CDR3 DNA is TGCAGCGTTGAGCCTGTTGGGGATGGTATAGATACGCAGTATTTT. Protein product: CSVEPVGDGIDTQYF.

This chain joins TRBV15 and TRBJ1-5, with TRBD1 matching over 11 bases. The V gene end was trimmed by 3 bases and the J gene end by 5 bases; junction bases not matched to a gene: 3. From germline, CDR1 is LNHNV and CDR2 YYDKDF (reference sequence). CDR3 length: 15 amino acids. The DNA of the CDR3 is TGTGCCACCAGCAGGGACAGGGGGCATCATCAGCCCCAGCATTTT. It translates to CATSRDRGHHQPQHF.

This clonotype has just a few counts. The CDR3 here is CASSEATLRFNEQFF. In DNA, the CDR3 is TGTGCCAGCAGTGAAGCGACTCTCCGCTTCAATGAGCAGTTCTTC. This sequence joins TRBV2 and TRBJ2-1; no clear D gene. Trimming cost V 0 bases and J 6 bases, with 12 bases left between them. CDR1 and CDR2 from the germline V gene are SNHLY and FYNNEI. This CDR3 spans 15 amino acids.

The V gene is TRBV7-9, the J gene TRBJ1-1; D is perhaps TRBD1 (5 bases). Trimming shortened V by 4 bases and J by 1 base, and 13 bases separated the two germline ends. The CDR3 is made up of 15 amino acids. CDR1 and CDR2 from the germline V gene are SEHNR and FQNEAQ (reference sequence). The CDR3 sequence: CASSSLEQGNTEAFF. The DNA of the CDR3 is TGTGCCAGCAGCTCCCTCGAGCAGGGGAACACTGAAGCTTTCTTT.

The V and J genes are TRBV20-1 and TRBJ2-3, with D uncertain. Trimming pared 2 bases from V and 1 base from J, leaving 7 bases between. The CDR3 has 13 residues. Germline V gene lookup returns CDR1 DFQATT and CDR2 SNEGSKA (reference sequence). The DNA of the CDR3 is TGCAGTGCTAGAAAAATCCGCACAGATACGCAGTATTTT. It yields the protein CSARKIRTDTQYF.

In this sample, this clonotype turned up a few times. The V gene is TRBV14, the J gene TRBJ2-1, with D unresolved. CDR1 SGHDN and CDR2 FVKESK come from the germline V gene. V lost 0 bases and J lost 7, with 7 bases in between. The CDR3 sequence is 13 residues long. In DNA form, the CDR3 reads TGTGCCAGCAGCCAAGAGGGTGCTAATGAGCAGTTCTTC. Its protein is CASSQEGANEQFF.

The rearrangement links TRBV12-3 or TRBV12-4 to TRBJ1-5, with D perhaps TRBD1 (5 bases). V shed 5 bases and J shed 4 bases, with 18 bases lying between them. CDR3 length equals 16 residues. DNA for the CDR3: TGTGCCAGCAGTCTATCCGTGACGGGGGAGAATCAGCCCCAGCATTTT. Protein product: CASSLSVTGENQPQHF.

This clonotype was observed many times. The rearrangement joins TRBV2 to TRBJ1-2; 8 positions match TRBD1. The CDR3 spans 15 residues. Germline V gene sequence: CDR1 SNHLY, CDR2 FYNNEI. V was clipped by 6 bases and J by 4 bases; unmatched bases: 10. The DNA for the CDR3 is TGTGCCAGCAGCGCCTTTGCCGGGACAGGCTATGGCTACACCTTC. Protein: CASSAFAGTGYGYTF. The full variable domain, in which reference TRBV2 and TRBJ1-2 provide the parts outside the CDR3, is EPEVTQTPSHQVTQMGQEVILRCVPISNHLYFYWYRQILGQKVEFLVSFYNNEISEKSEIFDDQFSVERPDGSNFTLKIRSTKLEDSAMYFCASSAFAGTGYGYTFGSGTRLTVV.